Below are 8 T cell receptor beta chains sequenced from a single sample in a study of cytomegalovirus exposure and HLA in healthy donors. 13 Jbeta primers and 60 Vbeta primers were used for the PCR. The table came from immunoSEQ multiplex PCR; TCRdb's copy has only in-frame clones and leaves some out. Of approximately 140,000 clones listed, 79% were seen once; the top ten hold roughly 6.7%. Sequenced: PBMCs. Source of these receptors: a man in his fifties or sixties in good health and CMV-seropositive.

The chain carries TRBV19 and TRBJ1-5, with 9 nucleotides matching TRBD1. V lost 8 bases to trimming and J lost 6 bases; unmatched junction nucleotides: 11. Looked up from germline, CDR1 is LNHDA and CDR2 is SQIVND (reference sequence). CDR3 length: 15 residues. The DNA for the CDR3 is TGTGCCAGTTTGCTCCGGGACAGGGTAGGTCAGCCCCAGCATTTT. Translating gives CASLLRDRVGQPQHF.

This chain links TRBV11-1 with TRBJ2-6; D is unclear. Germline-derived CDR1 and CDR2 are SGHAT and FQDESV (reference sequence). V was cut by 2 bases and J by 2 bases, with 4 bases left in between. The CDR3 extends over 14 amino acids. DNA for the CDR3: TGTGCCAGCAGCTTAAGCCCTGGGGCCAACGTCCTGACTTTC. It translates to CASSLSPGANVLTF.

CDR3 bases: TGTGCCAGCAGCTTCCCGGGACTAACAAGGTCCTACGAGCAGTACTTC. It is translated as CASSFPGLTRSYEQYF. This chain links TRBV7-9 with TRBJ2-7; 7 nucleotides agree with TRBD2. The germline CDR1 and CDR2 sequences are SEHNR and FQNEAQ (reference sequence). V lost 3 bases, J lost 1 base, and 9 bases stayed unmatched. CDR3 length: 16 amino acids.

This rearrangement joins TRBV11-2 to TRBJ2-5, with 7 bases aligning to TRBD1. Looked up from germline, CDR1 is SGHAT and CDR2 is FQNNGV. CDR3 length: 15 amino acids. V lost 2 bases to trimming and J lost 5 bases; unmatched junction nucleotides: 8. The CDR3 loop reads CASSLSQGGGETQYF. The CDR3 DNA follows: TGTGCCAGCAGCTTAAGTCAAGGGGGCGGGGAGACCCAGTACTTC.

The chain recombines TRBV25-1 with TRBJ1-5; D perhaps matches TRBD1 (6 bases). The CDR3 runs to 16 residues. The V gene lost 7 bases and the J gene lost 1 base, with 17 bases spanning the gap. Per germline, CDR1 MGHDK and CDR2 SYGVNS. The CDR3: CASTPKGQMSNQPQHF. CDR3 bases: TGTGCCAGCACCCCGAAGGGACAAATGAGCAATCAGCCCCAGCATTTT. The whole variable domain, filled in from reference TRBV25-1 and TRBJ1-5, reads EADIYQTPRYLVIGTGKKITLECSQTMGHDKMYWYQQDPGMELHLIHYSYGVNSTEKGDLSSESTVSRIRTEHFPLTLESARPSHTSQYLCASTPKGQMSNQPQHFGDGTRLSIL.

CDR3 sequence: CATPTSGSPHLKYEQYF. As DNA, the CDR3 is TGTGCCACCCCGACTAGCGGAAGCCCTCACCTTAAGTACGAGCAGTACTTC. The J gene is TRBJ2-7, the V gene TRBV19; 9 bases map to TRBD2. The junction had 20 bases not matched to a gene; V was cut back by 10 bases and J by 4 bases. The CDR3 sequence is 17 residues long. The germline V gene has CDR1 LNHDA and CDR2 SQIVND (reference sequence). The full variable domain, completed using reference TRBV19 and TRBJ2-7, is DGGITQSPKYLFRKEGQNVTLSCEQNLNHDAMYWYRQDPGQGLRLIYYSQIVNDFQKGDIAEGYSVSREKKESFPLTVTSAQKNPTAFYLCATPTSGSPHLKYEQYFGPGTRLTVT.

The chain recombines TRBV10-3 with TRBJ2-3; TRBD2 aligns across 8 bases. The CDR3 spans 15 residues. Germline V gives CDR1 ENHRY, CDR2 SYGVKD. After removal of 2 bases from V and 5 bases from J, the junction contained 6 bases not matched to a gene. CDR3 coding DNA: TGTGCCATCAGTGAGGGGACTAGTTATATAGATACGCAGTATTTT. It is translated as CAISEGTSYIDTQYF.

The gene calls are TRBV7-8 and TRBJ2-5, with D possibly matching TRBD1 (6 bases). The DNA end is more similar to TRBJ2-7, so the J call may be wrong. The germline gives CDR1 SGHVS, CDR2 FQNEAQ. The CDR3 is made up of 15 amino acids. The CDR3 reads CASSFQGQPFYEQYF. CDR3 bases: TGTGCCAGCAGCTTCCAGGGGCAGCCATTCTACGAGCAGTACTTC.